The clone carrying this T cell receptor beta chain was found a few times. Its antigen is not known. The entry originates in a study of T cell repertoires in cytomegalovirus infection. Germline V gene data show CDR1 as MNHEY and CDR2 as SVGEGT. The CDR3 totals 13 residues. V was pared by 6 bases and J by 3 bases, with 12 bases between. In TCRdb, the reads were re-called with MiXCR into one record per CDR3 protein. The sample holds approximately 1,000,000 distinct CDR3 sequences; approximately 31% are singletons and the top ten take around an eighth. This clonotype was obtained from a human donor in good health (CMV status not recorded). Some clones in this sample may be carry-over from other donors' samples. The specimen was cultured CD8+ T cells from PBMCs, collected from culture after CMV antigen stimulation. The rearrangement links TRBV6-2 or TRBV6-3 to TRBJ2-7; no reliable D call. CDR3 coding DNA: TGTGCCAGCAGACGCCCTAACATCTACGAGCAGTACGTC. It is translated as CASRRPNIYEQYV.